Listed here is a single TCR beta chain. This sample stems from a study of T cell changes during pregnancy in multiple sclerosis. Method: immunoSEQ multiplex PCR; TCRdb's copy keeps in-frame clones and lacks some. Counted here are tens of thousands of clones, 88% occurring once; the ten biggest clones make up around 5.6%. Germline lookup yields CDR1 MDHEN and CDR2 SYDVKM. Trimming shortened V by 6 bases and J by 2 bases, and 7 bases separated the two germline ends. The CDR3 contains 12 residues. This clonotype originated in a female donor in good health, enrolled as a control in a pregnancy study. The chain combines TRBV28 with TRBJ1-2; D gene unclear. Sequencing was performed on CD8+ T cells from peripheral blood mononuclear cells, taken after pregnancy. The CDR3 here is CASRHGNYGYTF. As DNA, the CDR3 is TGTGCCAGCAGGCACGGGAACTATGGCTACACCTTC.